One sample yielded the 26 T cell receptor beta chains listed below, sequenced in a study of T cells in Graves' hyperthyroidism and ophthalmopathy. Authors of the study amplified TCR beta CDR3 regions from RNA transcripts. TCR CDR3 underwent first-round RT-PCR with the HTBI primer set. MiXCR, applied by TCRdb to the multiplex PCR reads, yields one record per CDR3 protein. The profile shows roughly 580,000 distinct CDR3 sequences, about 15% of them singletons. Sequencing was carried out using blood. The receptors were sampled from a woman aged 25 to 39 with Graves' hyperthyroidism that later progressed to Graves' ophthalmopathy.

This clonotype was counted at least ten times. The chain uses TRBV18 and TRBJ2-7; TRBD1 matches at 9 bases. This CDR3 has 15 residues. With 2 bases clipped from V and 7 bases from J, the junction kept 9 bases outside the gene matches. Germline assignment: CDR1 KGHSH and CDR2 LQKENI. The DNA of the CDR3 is TGTGCCAGCTCACCAACCGGGACAGGGCAGGATGAGCAGTACTTC. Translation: CASSPTGTGQDEQYF. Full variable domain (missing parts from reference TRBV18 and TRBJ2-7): NAGVMQNPRHLVRRRGQEARLRCSPMKGHSHVYWYRQLPEEGLKFMVYLQKENIIDESGMPKERFSAEFPKEGPSILRIQQVVRGDSAAYFCASSPTGTGQDEQYFGPGTRLTVT.

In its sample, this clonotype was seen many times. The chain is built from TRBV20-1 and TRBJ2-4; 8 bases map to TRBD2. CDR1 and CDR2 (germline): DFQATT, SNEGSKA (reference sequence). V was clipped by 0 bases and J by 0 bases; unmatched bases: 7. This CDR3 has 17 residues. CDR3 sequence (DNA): TGCAGTGCTAGAGATCCCAGCGGGAGATTAGCCAAAAACATTCAGTACTTC. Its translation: CSARDPSGRLAKNIQYF.

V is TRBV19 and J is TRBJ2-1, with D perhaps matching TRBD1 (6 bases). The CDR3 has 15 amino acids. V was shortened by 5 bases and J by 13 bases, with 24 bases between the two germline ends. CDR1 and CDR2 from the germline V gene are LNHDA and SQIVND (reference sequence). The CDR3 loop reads CASSFPRGVLVGQFF. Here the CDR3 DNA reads TGTGCCAGTAGTTTTCCCAGGGGAGTTTTAGTGGGACAGTTCTTC.

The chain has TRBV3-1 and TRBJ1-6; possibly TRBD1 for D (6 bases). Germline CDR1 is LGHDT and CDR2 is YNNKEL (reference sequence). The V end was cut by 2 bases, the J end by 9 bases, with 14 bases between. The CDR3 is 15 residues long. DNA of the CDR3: TGTGCCAGCAGCCAAAGGGGCAGGGGTGGTTCACCCCTCCACTTT. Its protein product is CASSQRGRGGSPLHF. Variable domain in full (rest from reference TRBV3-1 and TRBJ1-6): DTAVSQTPKYLVTQMGNDKSIKCEQNLGHDTMYWYKQDSKKFLKIMFSYNNKELIINETVPNRFSPKSPDKAHLNLHINSLELGDSAVYFCASSQRGRGGSPLHFGNGTRLTVT.

The CDR3 loop reads CASRVGHTSLYSNQPQHF. The CDR3 region has the DNA TGCGCCAGCAGGGTGGGACATACTTCCCTTTATAGCAATCAGCCCCAGCATTTT. The chain recombines TRBV4-1 with TRBJ1-5; D possibly corresponds to TRBD1 (6 bases). Germline V gene sequence: CDR1 MGHRA, CDR2 YSYEKL. The CDR3 totals 18 residues. The V gene lost 6 bases and the J gene lost 0 bases, with 21 bases spanning the gap.

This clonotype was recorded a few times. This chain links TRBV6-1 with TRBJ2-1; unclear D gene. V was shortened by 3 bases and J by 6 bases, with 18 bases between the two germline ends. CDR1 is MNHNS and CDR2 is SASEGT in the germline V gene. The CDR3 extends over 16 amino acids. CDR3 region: CASSDGVTGRINEQFF. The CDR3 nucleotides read TGTGCCAGCAGTGATGGTGTCACTGGACGGATCAATGAGCAGTTCTTC.

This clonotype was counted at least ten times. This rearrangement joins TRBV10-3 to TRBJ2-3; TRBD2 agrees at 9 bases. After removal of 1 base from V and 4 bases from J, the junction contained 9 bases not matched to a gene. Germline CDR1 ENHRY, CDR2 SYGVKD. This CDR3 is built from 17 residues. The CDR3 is CAISEFGSGSTADTQYF. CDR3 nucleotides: TGTGCCATCAGTGAGTTCGGTAGCGGGAGTACGGCAGATACGCAGTATTTT.

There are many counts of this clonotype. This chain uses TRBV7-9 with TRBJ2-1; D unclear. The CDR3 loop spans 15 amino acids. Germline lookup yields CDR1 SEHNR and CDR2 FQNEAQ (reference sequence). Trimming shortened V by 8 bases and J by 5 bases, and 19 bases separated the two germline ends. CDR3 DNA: TGTGCCAGCCAAGGTGGTGGGTTTGGAGACAATGAGCAGTTCTTC. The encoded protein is CASQGGGFGDNEQFF.

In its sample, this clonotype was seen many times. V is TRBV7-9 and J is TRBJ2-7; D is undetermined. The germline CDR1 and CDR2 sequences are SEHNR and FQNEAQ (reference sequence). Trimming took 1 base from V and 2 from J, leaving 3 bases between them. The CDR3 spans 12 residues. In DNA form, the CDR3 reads TGTGCCAGCAGCTTAGAGGCCTACGAGCAGTACTTC. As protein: CASSLEAYEQYF.

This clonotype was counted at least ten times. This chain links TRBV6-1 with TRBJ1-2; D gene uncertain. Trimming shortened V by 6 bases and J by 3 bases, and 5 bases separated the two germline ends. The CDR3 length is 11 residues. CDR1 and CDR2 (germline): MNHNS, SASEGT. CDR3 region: CASRPDYGYTF. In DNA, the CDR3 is TGTGCCAGCAGACCGGACTATGGCTACACCTTC.

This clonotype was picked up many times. Here the CDR3 reads CSAANTSPEQFF. CDR3 DNA: TGCAGTGCTGCCAATACGAGCCCCGAGCAGTTCTTC. V and J are TRBV20-1 and TRBJ2-1, with unresolved D. Trimming removed 5 bases from V and 10 bases from J, with 15 bases in between. The CDR3 consists of 12 residues. Germline assignment: CDR1 DFQATT and CDR2 SNEGSKA (reference sequence).

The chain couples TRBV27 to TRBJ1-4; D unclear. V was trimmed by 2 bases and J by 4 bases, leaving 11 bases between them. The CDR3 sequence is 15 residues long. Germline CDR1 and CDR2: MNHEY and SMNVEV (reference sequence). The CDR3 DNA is TGTGCCAGCAGTTTAACTCGGACGAATAATGAAAAACTGTTTTTT. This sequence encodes CASSLTRTNNEKLFF.

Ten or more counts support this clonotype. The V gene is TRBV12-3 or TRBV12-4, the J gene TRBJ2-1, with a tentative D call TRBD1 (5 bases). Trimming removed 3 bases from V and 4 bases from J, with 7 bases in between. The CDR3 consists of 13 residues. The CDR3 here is CASSFNRYNEQFF. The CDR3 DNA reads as TGTGCCAGCAGTTTCAACAGGTACAATGAGCAGTTCTTC.

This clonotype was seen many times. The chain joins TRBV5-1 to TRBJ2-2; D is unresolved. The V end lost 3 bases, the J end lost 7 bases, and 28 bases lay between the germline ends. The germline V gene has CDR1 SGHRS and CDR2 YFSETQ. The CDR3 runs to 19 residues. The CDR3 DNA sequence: TGCGCCAGCAGCTCTACCCCCCCCGGCGACCCCAACGGTTTCGGGGAGCTGTTTTTT. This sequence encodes CASSSTPPGDPNGFGELFF.

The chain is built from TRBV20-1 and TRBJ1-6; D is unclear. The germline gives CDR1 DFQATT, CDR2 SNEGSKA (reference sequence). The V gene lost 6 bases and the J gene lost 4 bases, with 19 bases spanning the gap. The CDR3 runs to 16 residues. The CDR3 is CSALIDGFGYNSPLHF. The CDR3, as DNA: TGCAGTGCGCTAATAGACGGGTTTGGGTATAATTCACCCCTCCACTTT.

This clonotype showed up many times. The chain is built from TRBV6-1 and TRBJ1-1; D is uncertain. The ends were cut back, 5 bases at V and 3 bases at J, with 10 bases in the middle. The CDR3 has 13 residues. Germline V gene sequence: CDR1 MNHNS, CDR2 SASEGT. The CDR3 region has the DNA TGTGCCAGCAGTCGGGTGGCTGACACTGAAGCTTTCTTT. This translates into CASSRVADTEAFF.

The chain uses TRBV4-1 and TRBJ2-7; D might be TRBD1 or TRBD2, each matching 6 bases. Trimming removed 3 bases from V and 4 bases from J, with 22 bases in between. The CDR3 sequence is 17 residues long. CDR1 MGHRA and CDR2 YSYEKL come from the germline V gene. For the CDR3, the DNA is TGCGCCAGCAGCCAGATGGGGCTAGGGGGGATTTTTTACGAGCAGTACTTC. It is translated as CASSQMGLGGIFYEQYF.

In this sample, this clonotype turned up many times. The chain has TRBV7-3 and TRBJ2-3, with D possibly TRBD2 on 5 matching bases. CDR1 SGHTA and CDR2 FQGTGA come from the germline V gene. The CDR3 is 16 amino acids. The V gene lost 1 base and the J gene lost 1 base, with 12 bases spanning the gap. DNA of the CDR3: TGTGCCAGCAGCTTAAGCGGAGGAGTTGGCACAGATACGCAGTATTTT. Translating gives CASSLSGGVGTDTQYF.

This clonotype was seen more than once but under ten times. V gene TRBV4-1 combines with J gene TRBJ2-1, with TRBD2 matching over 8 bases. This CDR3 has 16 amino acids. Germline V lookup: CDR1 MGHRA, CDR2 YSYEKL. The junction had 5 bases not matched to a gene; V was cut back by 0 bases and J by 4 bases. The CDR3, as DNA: TGCGCCAGCAGCCAAGACCAAGCGGGAGTGTACAATGAGCAGTTCTTC. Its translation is CASSQDQAGVYNEQFF.

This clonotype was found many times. The CDR3 DNA sequence: TGTGCCATCAGCGGCTCCGGTCAGCCCCAGCATTTT. This encodes CAISGSGQPQHF. V usage is TRBV10-3 and J usage is TRBJ1-5; D ambiguous. CDR1 is ENHRY, CDR2 SYGVKD, per germline. V gave up 6 bases and J gave up 6 bases, with 9 bases separating them. The CDR3 has 12 amino acids.

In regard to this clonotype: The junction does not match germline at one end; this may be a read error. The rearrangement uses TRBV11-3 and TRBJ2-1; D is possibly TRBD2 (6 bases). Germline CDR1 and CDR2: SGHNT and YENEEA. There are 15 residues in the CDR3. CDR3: CASSSSNGGVDEQFF. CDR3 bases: TGCGCCAGCAGCTCCTCGAACGGGGGAGTCGATGAGCAGTTCTTC.

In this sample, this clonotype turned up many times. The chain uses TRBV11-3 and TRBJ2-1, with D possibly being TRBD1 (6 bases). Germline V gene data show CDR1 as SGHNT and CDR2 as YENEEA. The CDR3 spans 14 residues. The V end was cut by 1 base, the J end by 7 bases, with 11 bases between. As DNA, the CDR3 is TGTGCCAGCAGCTTAGTTCCCAGGGGAAATGAGCAGTTCTTC. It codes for CASSLVPRGNEQFF.

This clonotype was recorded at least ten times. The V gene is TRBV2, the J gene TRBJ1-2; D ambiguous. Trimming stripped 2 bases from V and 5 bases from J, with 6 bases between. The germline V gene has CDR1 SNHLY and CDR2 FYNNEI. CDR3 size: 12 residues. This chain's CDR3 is CASSERSYGYTF. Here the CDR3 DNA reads TGTGCCAGCAGTGAAAGGTCATATGGCTACACCTTC.

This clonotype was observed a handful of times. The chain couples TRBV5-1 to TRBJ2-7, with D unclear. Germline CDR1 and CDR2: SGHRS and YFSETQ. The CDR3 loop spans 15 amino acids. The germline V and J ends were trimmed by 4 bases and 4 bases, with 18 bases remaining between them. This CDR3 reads CASSQETVLGYEQYF. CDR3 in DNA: TGCGCCAGCAGCCAGGAGACGGTTCTGGGGTACGAGCAGTACTTC.

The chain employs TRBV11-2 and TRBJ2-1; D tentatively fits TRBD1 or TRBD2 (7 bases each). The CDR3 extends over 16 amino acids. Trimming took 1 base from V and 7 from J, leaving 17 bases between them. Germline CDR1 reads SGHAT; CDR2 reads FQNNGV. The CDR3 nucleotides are TGTGCCAGCAGCTTAGTTTCGAGGGGGCGGGGGAATGAGCAGTTCTTC. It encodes CASSLVSRGRGNEQFF.

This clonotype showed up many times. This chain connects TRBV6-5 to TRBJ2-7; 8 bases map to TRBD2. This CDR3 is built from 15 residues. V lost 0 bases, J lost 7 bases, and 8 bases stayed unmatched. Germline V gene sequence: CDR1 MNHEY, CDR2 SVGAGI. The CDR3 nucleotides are TGTGCCAGCAGTTACTCCCCGTTAGCGGGATATGAGCAGTACTTC. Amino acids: CASSYSPLAGYEQYF.